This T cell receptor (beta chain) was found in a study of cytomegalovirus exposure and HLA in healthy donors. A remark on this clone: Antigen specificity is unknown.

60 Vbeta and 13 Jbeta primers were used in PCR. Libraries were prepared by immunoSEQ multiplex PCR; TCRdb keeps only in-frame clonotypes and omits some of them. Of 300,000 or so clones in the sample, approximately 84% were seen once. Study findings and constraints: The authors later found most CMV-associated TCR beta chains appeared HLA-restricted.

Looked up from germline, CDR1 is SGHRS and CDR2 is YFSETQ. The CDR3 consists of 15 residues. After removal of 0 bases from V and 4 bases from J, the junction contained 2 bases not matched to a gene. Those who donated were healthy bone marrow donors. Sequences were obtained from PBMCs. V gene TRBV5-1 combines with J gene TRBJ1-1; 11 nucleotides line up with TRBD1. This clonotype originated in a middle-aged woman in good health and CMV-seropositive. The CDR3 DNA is TGCGCCAGCAGCTTGGGGGGACAGGGGGGCACTGAAGCTTTCTTT. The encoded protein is CASSLGGQGGTEAFF.